Following are 20 T cell receptor beta chains from one sample sequenced in a study of siplizumab effects on memory and regulatory T cells. Produced via immunoSEQ multiplex PCR; TCRdb's table is partial and in-frame only. Seen here are tens of thousands of clones, about 94% observed once, and the top ten hold approximately 0.3%. Sequencing was carried out using non-Treg CD4+ T cells sorted from blood. Source of these receptors: a human donor in good health.

The rearrangement joins TRBV7-9 to TRBJ2-2; 7 bases match TRBD1. Losses at the gene ends were 5 bases for V and 0 bases for J; bases not matched to a gene: 6. Germline CDR1 SEHNR, CDR2 FQNEAQ (reference sequence). CDR3 length: 16 residues. CDR3 sequence reads: CASSRGPSSNTGELFF. DNA of the CDR3: TGTGCCAGCAGCAGGGGGCCCTCTTCGAACACCGGGGAGCTGTTTTTT.

The chain's CDR3 is CASTRDTDNEQFF. For the CDR3, the DNA is TGCGCCAGCACCCGGGACACCGACAATGAGCAGTTCTTC. J is TRBJ2-1 and V is TRBV5-1, with a tentative D call TRBD1 (6 bases). The CDR3 extends over 13 amino acids. CDR1 and CDR2 (germline): SGHRS, YFSETQ. Trimming shortened V by 6 bases and J by 5 bases, and 12 bases separated the two germline ends. Complete variable domain (other parts from reference TRBV5-1 and TRBJ2-1): KAGVTQTPRYLIKTRGQQVTLSCSPISGHRSVSWYQQTPGQGLQFLFEYFSETQRNKGNFPGRFSGRQFSNSRSEMNVSTLELGDSALYLCASTRDTDNEQFFGPGTRLTVL.

The chain joins TRBV6-6 to TRBJ1-2; D is unresolved. V was shortened by 5 bases and J by 3 bases, with 10 bases between the two germline ends. Germline assignment: CDR1 MNHNY and CDR2 SVGAGI (reference sequence). The CDR3 is 13 amino acids. CDR3: CASSATGDYGYTF. The CDR3 DNA follows: TGTGCCAGCAGTGCAACCGGGGACTATGGCTACACCTTC.

The CDR3 bases are TGTGCCAGCAGTGAGGGACAGTTTGACTATGGCTACACCTTC. The encoded protein is CASSEGQFDYGYTF. The genes are TRBV2 and TRBJ1-2; 7 bases align to TRBD1. J was trimmed by 3 bases and V by 3 bases; bases with no gene match: 4. CDR1 and CDR2 (germline): SNHLY, FYNNEI. The CDR3 spans 14 residues. Combining the CDR3 with reference TRBV2 and TRBJ1-2 gives the whole variable domain EPEVTQTPSHQVTQMGQEVILRCVPISNHLYFYWYRQILGQKVEFLVSFYNNEISEKSEIFDDQFSVERPDGSNFTLKIRSTKLEDSAMYFCASSEGQFDYGYTFGSGTRLTVV.

The chain uses TRBV9 and TRBJ1-5, with unresolved D. V was shortened by 1 base and J by 4 bases, with 12 bases between the two germline ends. In germline, CDR1 is SGDLS, CDR2 YYNGEE. CDR3 length: 15 residues. The CDR3 coding sequence is TGTGCCAGCAGCGTATCCGCAGTAGGTAATCAGCCCCAGCATTTT. As protein: CASSVSAVGNQPQHF.

This rearrangement joins TRBV19 to TRBJ1-1, with 9 bases matching TRBD1. The CDR3 is made up of 16 amino acids. Germline V CDR1 and CDR2: LNHDA, SQIVND (reference sequence). V lost 6 bases, J lost 0 bases, and 8 bases stayed unmatched. The CDR3 sequence is CASRGGQGLMNTEAFF. The CDR3 DNA reads as TGTGCCAGTAGAGGGGGACAGGGATTAATGAACACTGAAGCTTTCTTT.

V gene TRBV15 combines with J gene TRBJ1-5, with a tentative D call TRBD1 (5 bases). The V gene's germline CDR1 is LNHNV and CDR2 YYDKDF (reference sequence). This CDR3 spans 14 amino acids. The V end lost 4 bases, the J end lost 5 bases, and 12 bases lay between the germline ends. The CDR3 loop reads CATSKGRGDQPQHF. DNA for the CDR3: TGTGCCACCAGCAAAGGTCGAGGGGATCAGCCCCAGCATTTT.

This sequence joins TRBV7-9 and TRBJ1-2, with a possible D match to TRBD1 (5 bases). Trimming shortened V by 5 bases and J by 4 bases, and 14 bases separated the two germline ends. Germline loops: CDR1 SEHNR, CDR2 FQNEAQ (reference sequence). CDR3 length equals 14 residues. This chain's CDR3 is CASSRREGGYGYTF. The DNA for the CDR3 is TGTGCCAGCAGCCGCAGGGAGGGTGGCTATGGCTACACCTTC.

This chain joins TRBV7-3 and TRBJ2-3; TRBD2 matches at 9 bases. The CDR3 is 16 amino acids. Germline CDR1 and CDR2: SGHTA and FQGTGA. The junction had 6 bases not matched to a gene; V was cut back by 5 bases and J by 0 bases. CDR3 in amino acids: CASSPGLARSTDTQYF. CDR3 in DNA: TGTGCCAGCAGCCCGGGACTAGCTAGGAGCACAGATACGCAGTATTTT.

This clone has a single count. This chain joins TRBV18 and TRBJ1-2, with a tentative D call TRBD1 (6 bases). The CDR3 has 15 residues. Trimming stripped 4 bases from V and 4 bases from J, with 16 bases between. From germline, CDR1 is KGHSH and CDR2 LQKENI. Written as DNA, the CDR3 is TGTGCCAGCTCACGAAACAGGGATAGAGCCTATGGCTACACCTTC. It encodes CASSRNRDRAYGYTF.

The chain has TRBV5-4 and TRBJ1-6; TRBD1 agrees at 8 bases. CDR1 is SGHNT and CDR2 is YYREEE in the germline V gene (reference sequence). This CDR3 spans 15 amino acids. V lost 2 bases and J lost 4; bases outside the gene matches: 2. The chain's CDR3 is CASSLRTGYNSPLHF. The CDR3 nucleotides read TGTGCCAGCAGCTTACGGACAGGGTATAATTCACCCCTCCACTTT.

This chain uses TRBV7-9 with TRBJ2-1, with D perhaps given as TRBD1 or TRBD2 (6 bases each). Trimming took 5 bases from V and 0 from J, leaving 17 bases between them. Germline V gives CDR1 SEHNR, CDR2 FQNEAQ (reference sequence). The CDR3 is made up of 17 amino acids. The CDR3, as DNA: TGTGCCAGCAGCCCACAAGAAGGGGGGAACTCCTACAATGAGCAGTTCTTC. It encodes CASSPQEGGNSYNEQFF.

This clone appeared a single time. V gene TRBV5-4 combines with J gene TRBJ1-2; TRBD1 agrees at 8 bases. The V and J ends lost 4 bases and 6 bases, in that order; junction bases with no gene match: 5. There are 13 residues in the CDR3. Germline V gives CDR1 SGHNT, CDR2 YYREEE (reference sequence). In DNA, the CDR3 is TGTGCCAGCAGCCCGACGACAGGGGATGGCTACACCTTC. It translates to CASSPTTGDGYTF.

The chain has TRBV5-1 and TRBJ2-5, with a tentative D call TRBD2 (5 bases). Germline V CDR1 and CDR2: SGHRS, YFSETQ. Trimming removed 2 bases from V and 5 bases from J, with 13 bases in between. The CDR3 length is 14 residues. The chain's CDR3 is CASSFQAREETQYF. CDR3 in DNA: TGCGCCAGCAGCTTTCAGGCGAGGGAGGAGACCCAGTACTTC. The complete variable domain, with remaining parts taken from reference TRBV5-1 and TRBJ2-5, reads KAGVTQTPRYLIKTRGQQVTLSCSPISGHRSVSWYQQTPGQGLQFLFEYFSETQRNKGNFPGRFSGRQFSNSRSEMNVSTLELGDSALYLCASSFQAREETQYFGPGTRLLVL.

This clone is a singleton in its sample. The chain uses TRBV18 and TRBJ2-5; D unclear. The V end lost 2 bases, the J end lost 1 base, and 5 bases lay between the germline ends. CDR1 and CDR2 (germline): KGHSH, LQKENI. This CDR3 comprises 13 residues. The CDR3 bases are TGTGCCAGCTCACCAATCTTCCAAGAGACCCAGTACTTC. Translating it yields CASSPIFQETQYF.

J is TRBJ1-2 and V is TRBV30, with D hard to call. With 5 bases removed from V and 7 bases from J, the gap between germline ends came to 5 bases. This CDR3 is built from 9 residues. CDR1 is GTSNPN and CDR2 is SVGIG in the germline V gene (reference sequence). Here the CDR3 DNA reads TGTGCCTGGGGGCCTGGCTACACCTTC. Its protein product is CAWGPGYTF.

This clone was counted a single time. The CDR3 sequence is CASSPTDTQYF. The CDR3 DNA reads as TGTGCCAGCTCACCGACAGATACGCAGTATTTT. The chain has TRBV18 and TRBJ2-3, with D unclear. The V gene's germline CDR1 is KGHSH and CDR2 LQKENI. V lost 3 bases and J lost 3, with 1 base in between. The CDR3 has 11 residues. Full variable domain (rest looked up from reference TRBV18 and TRBJ2-3): NAGVMQNPRHLVRRRGQEARLRCSPMKGHSHVYWYRQLPEEGLKFMVYLQKENIIDESGMPKERFSAEFPKEGPSILRIQQVVRGDSAAYFCASSPTDTQYFGPGTRLTVL.

The chain uses TRBV6-1 and TRBJ1-4; D call uncertain. The CDR3 is made up of 14 amino acids. Trimming pared 10 bases from V and 0 bases from J, leaving 12 bases between. Germline loops: CDR1 MNHNS, CDR2 SASEGT. CDR3 sequence (DNA): TGTGCCACAGTGCCCCGAGCAACTAATGAAAAACTGTTTTTT. Translation gives CATVPRATNEKLFF.

The CDR3 sequence: CASSVVQKNTEAFF. In nucleotides, the CDR3 is TGTGCCAGCAGTGTCGTACAGAAGAACACTGAAGCTTTCTTT. V usage is TRBV2 and J usage is TRBJ1-1; D ambiguous. The V end was cut by 4 bases, the J end by 1 base, with 10 bases between. This CDR3 comprises 14 residues. CDR1 is SNHLY and CDR2 is FYNNEI in the germline V gene.

CDR3 protein: CASSSRTGSYEQYF. Written as DNA, the CDR3 is TGTGCCAGCAGCTCTCGGACAGGTTCCTACGAGCAGTACTTC. V usage is TRBV5-4 and J usage is TRBJ2-7; the match to TRBD1 covers 7 bases. CDR3 length: 14 amino acids. Germline lookup yields CDR1 SGHNT and CDR2 YYREEE (reference sequence). The V segment lost 3 bases and the J segment 1 base; nucleotides outside the gene matches: 4. Full variable domain (remainder filled in from reference TRBV5-4 and TRBJ2-7): ETGVTQSPTHLIKTRGQQVTLRCSSQSGHNTVSWYQQALGQGPQFIFQYYREEENGRGNFPPRFSGLQFPNYSSELNVNALELDDSALYLCASSSRTGSYEQYFGPGTRLTVT.